These 4 T cell receptor beta chains were all obtained from the same sample, sequenced in a study of blood T cell repertoires in COVID-19 (dated by TCRdb to 2020 to 2021). The library was prepared using the immunoSEQ multiplex PCR assay. TCRdb carries this immuneACCESS record with in-frame sequences only. Its versions omit some clonotypes, under half of them owing to an unresolved V gene in the studies checked, with the rest unexplained. This sample has more than 90,000 clones in its table, and 82% of those were observed once. The top ten hold 18% of the sample. Sequenced sample: peripheral blood. The receptors here all came from a man at least 80 years old with acute or convalescent COVID-19.

This chain uses TRBV2 with TRBJ2-3; the match to TRBD1 covers 7 bases. Per the germline V gene, CDR1 is SNHLY and CDR2 is FYNNEI. With V trimmed by 10 bases and J by 0 bases, 10 bases remained unmatched. CDR3 length: 15 residues. The CDR3 region is CAITGQPTSTDTQYF. The CDR3 coding sequence is TGTGCCATCACGGGACAGCCGACTAGCACAGATACGCAGTATTTT.

The V gene is TRBV15, the J gene TRBJ2-5, with TRBD2 as a possible D gene (5 bases). Germline CDR1 LNHNV, CDR2 YYDKDF (reference sequence). V lost 8 bases and J lost 2, with 12 bases in between. This CDR3 has 13 amino acids. This CDR3 reads CATAPTGQETQYF. The CDR3 DNA reads as TGTGCCACCGCCCCGACGGGGCAAGAGACCCAGTACTTC.

The chain carries TRBV6-5 and TRBJ2-2; D uncertain. CDR1 and CDR2 from the germline V gene are MNHEY and SVGAGI. V was pared by 0 bases and J by 4 bases, with 6 bases between. CDR3 length equals 14 residues. The CDR3 reads CASSYSRGTGELFF. The CDR3 bases are TGTGCCAGCAGTTACTCTAGAGGCACCGGGGAGCTGTTTTTT.

The V gene is TRBV5-1, the J gene TRBJ1-1, with a tentative D call TRBD1 (6 bases). This CDR3 comprises 14 residues. Per germline, CDR1 SGHRS and CDR2 YFSETQ. V was shortened by 4 bases and J by 6 bases, with 16 bases between the two germline ends. The CDR3 loop is CASSPGQIIPEAFF. CDR3 nucleotide sequence: TGCGCCAGCAGCCCTGGACAGATAATACCTGAAGCTTTCTTT.